The next 18 T cell receptor beta chains were all read from a single sample in a study of blood T cell repertoires in COVID-19. The table came from immunoSEQ multiplex PCR; TCRdb's copy has only in-frame clones and leaves some out. The table lists 150,000 to 200,000 clones, 85% of them singletons. The sequencing input was PBMCs or T cells enriched from blood (not recorded which). The origin of the receptors is a man aged 35-49 years who had recovered from COVID-19.

The chain uses TRBV27 and TRBJ2-1, with D possibly matching TRBD1 (5 bases). The CDR3 loop spans 13 amino acids. CDR1 is MNHEY and CDR2 is SMNVEV in the germline V gene (reference sequence). V lost 4 bases and J 10 bases, leaving 14 bases between the germline ends. The DNA for the CDR3 is TGTGCCAGCAGTTCCATCCTAACAGGAGAGCAGTTCTTC. Its translation: CASSSILTGEQFF.

This chain links TRBV5-1 with TRBJ2-2, with D perhaps TRBD1 (7 bases). Trimming stripped 2 bases from V and 5 bases from J, with 13 bases between. The CDR3 runs 15 residues. Germline-derived CDR1 and CDR2 are SGHRS and YFSETQ. CDR3 amino acids: CASSFDRAGTGELFF. CDR3 in DNA: TGCGCCAGCAGCTTTGACAGGGCGGGGACCGGGGAGCTGTTTTTT.

The rearrangement uses TRBV6-5 and TRBJ1-3; 7 positions match TRBD1. V was pared by 4 bases and J by 4 bases, with 10 bases of the junction left unmatched. Germline CDR1 is MNHEY and CDR2 is SVGAGI. The CDR3 sequence is 16 residues long. Here the CDR3 reads CASSSTRQGEGNTIYF. The CDR3 nucleotides read TGTGCCAGCAGTTCAACTCGACAGGGAGAGGGAAACACCATATATTTT.

The CDR3 DNA is TGTGCCAGTAGTACGAGCCAGCGACAGGGTTATAATTCACCCCTCCACTTT. Translated, it gives CASSTSQRQGYNSPLHF. V is TRBV19 and J is TRBJ1-6, with 7 bases that match TRBD1. Germline loops: CDR1 LNHDA, CDR2 SQIVND (reference sequence). With 4 bases clipped from V and 4 bases from J, the junction kept 10 bases outside the gene matches. The CDR3 is made up of 17 amino acids.

Worth noting for this clone: Other nucleotide sequences in the sample specify the same CDR3. The V and J genes are TRBV24-1 and TRBJ2-7, with TRBD1 matching over 9 bases. The CDR3 is 14 amino acids. Germline V gene data show CDR1 as KGHDR and CDR2 as SFDVKD. The trim removed 4 bases at V and 5 bases at J, leaving 5 bases unmatched. Here the CDR3 reads CATSDPGQGNEQYF. The CDR3 DNA reads TGTGCCACCAGTGACCCGGGACAGGGAAACGAGCAGTACTTC.

This chain joins TRBV2 and TRBJ2-5, with TRBD1 identical over 7 bases. J lost 5 bases, V lost 3 bases, and 9 bases had no gene match. The CDR3 is 15 residues long. CDR1 and CDR2 from the germline V gene are SNHLY and FYNNEI. CDR3 coding DNA: TGTGCCAGCAGTGAGGGGACAGCGAACGTGGAGACCCAGTACTTC. Residues: CASSEGTANVETQYF.

The chain couples TRBV18 to TRBJ1-1, with D tentatively TRBD1 (5 bases). The germline CDR1 and CDR2 sequences are KGHSH and LQKENI. This CDR3 contains 15 residues. V lost 6 bases and J lost 3, with 17 bases in between. The CDR3 loop reads CASSFFSSGDTEAFF. As DNA, the CDR3 is TGTGCCAGCTCTTTCTTTTCCTCGGGGGACACTGAAGCTTTCTTT.

The chain is built from TRBV2 and TRBJ1-3; D remains unclear. V dropped 8 bases and J dropped 0 bases, with 17 bases sitting between them. CDR1 and CDR2 from the germline V gene are SNHLY and FYNNEI. CDR3 length: 16 amino acids. CDR3 in amino acids: CASDRRGGNSGNTIYF. The DNA of the CDR3 is TGTGCCAGCGACCGTCGCGGAGGGAACTCTGGAAACACCATATATTTT.

This chain uses TRBV20-1 with TRBJ2-1; tentatively, D is TRBD2 (6 bases). Trimming pared 3 bases from V and 2 bases from J, leaving 11 bases between. Germline CDR1 reads DFQATT; CDR2 reads SNEGSKA (reference sequence). The CDR3 consists of 14 residues. CDR3 protein: CSASPRETYNEQFF. The CDR3 bases are TGCAGTGCTAGTCCCCGGGAGACCTACAATGAGCAGTTCTTC.

The rearrangement links TRBV5-1 to TRBJ1-1; D possibly corresponds to TRBD1 (6 bases). The CDR3 totals 14 residues. Germline CDR1 is SGHRS and CDR2 is YFSETQ. V was pared by 4 bases and J by 4 bases, with 14 bases between. The CDR3 reads CASSPGGRGTEAFF. CDR3 DNA sequence: TGCGCCAGCAGCCCGGGGGGCCGGGGCACTGAAGCTTTCTTT.

This rearrangement joins TRBV11-2 to TRBJ1-5; D remains ambiguous. Germline V gene lookup returns CDR1 SGHAT and CDR2 FQNNGV. The CDR3 loop spans 14 amino acids. V was clipped by 5 bases and J by 7 bases, with 15 bases between them. The CDR3 loop is CASSQTGEEQPQHF. In DNA, the CDR3 is TGTGCCAGCAGCCAGACCGGGGAAGAACAGCCCCAGCATTTT.

V and J are TRBV18 and TRBJ1-4; D ambiguous. CDR1 is KGHSH, CDR2 LQKENI, per germline. V was trimmed by 2 bases and J by 8 bases, leaving 9 bases between them. This CDR3 contains 13 residues. Written as DNA, the CDR3 is TGTGCCAGCTCACCAGGGAGGCAGGAAAAACTGTTTTTT. Translated: CASSPGRQEKLFF.

This clone was observed a single time. This sequence joins TRBV27 and TRBJ2-6; 9 bases fit TRBD1. The germline gives CDR1 MNHEY, CDR2 SMNVEV (reference sequence). There are 20 residues in the CDR3. The junction had 14 bases not matched to a gene; V was cut back by 5 bases and J by 0 bases. CDR3 nucleotide sequence: TGTGCCAGCAGTCCAGACGCCACCGGGACAGGGCGCTCTGGGGCCAACGTCCTGACTTTC. As protein: CASSPDATGTGRSGANVLTF.

The chain combines TRBV28 with TRBJ1-6; 7 positions agree with TRBD1. CDR1 is MDHEN, CDR2 SYDVKM, per germline. The V gene end was trimmed by 7 bases and the J gene end by 10 bases; junction bases not matched to a gene: 16. The CDR3 length is 16 residues. The CDR3 here is CASTSPTGSLYSPLHF. The CDR3 DNA follows: TGTGCCAGCACTAGCCCGACAGGGAGTCTGTACTCACCCCTCCACTTT.

The chain couples TRBV13 to TRBJ1-1; 7 bases match TRBD1. Trimming removed 4 bases from V and 7 bases from J; junction bases left unmatched: 6. Germline V gives CDR1 PRHDT, CDR2 FYEKMQ (reference sequence). The CDR3 runs 13 residues. The CDR3 DNA reads TGTGCCAGCAGCTACAAACAGGGGAATGAAGCTTTCTTT. Translation gives CASSYKQGNEAFF.

The gene calls are TRBV30 and TRBJ2-7, with D possibly TRBD1 on 6 matching bases. Germline CDR1 and CDR2: GTSNPN and SVGIG (reference sequence). V was trimmed by 2 bases and J by 2 bases, leaving 10 bases between them. The CDR3 is made up of 13 amino acids. CDR3 bases: TGTGCCTGGAGTAGGCAGGGGCCCTACGAGCAGTACTTC. Its translation: CAWSRQGPYEQYF. The full variable domain, rest sourced from reference TRBV30 and TRBJ2-7, is SQTIHQWPATLVQPVGSPLSLECTVEGTSNPNLYWYRQAAGRGLQLLFYSVGIGQISSEVPQNLSASRPQDRQFILSSKKLLLSDSGFYLCAWSRQGPYEQYFGPGTRLTVT.

The rearrangement joins TRBV5-1 to TRBJ2-1; D is undetermined. Per the germline V gene, CDR1 is SGHRS and CDR2 is YFSETQ. Trimming cost V 2 bases and J 0 bases, with 12 bases left between them. This CDR3 is built from 16 residues. Here the CDR3 DNA reads TGCGCCAGCAGCTTTGCCGCGACAATCTCCTACAATGAGCAGTTCTTC. Translating it yields CASSFAATISYNEQFF.

The chain has TRBV3-1 (or the pseudogene TRBV3-2) and TRBJ1-6; no clear D gene. This CDR3 has 19 residues. The germline CDR1 and CDR2 sequences are LGHDT and YNNKEL (reference sequence). The V end lost 0 bases, the J end lost 0 bases, and 15 bases lay between the germline ends. The CDR3: CASSQDRWTPSSYNSPLHF. The CDR3 DNA is TGTGCCAGCAGCCAAGATCGGTGGACTCCAAGCTCCTATAATTCACCCCTCCACTTT.